This T cell receptor (beta chain) was identified during a study of shared clonotypes between healthy human individuals. Germline CDR1 MNHEY, CDR2 SVGAGI. With 2 bases clipped from V and 1 base from J, the junction kept 6 bases outside the gene matches. The CDR3 loop spans 16 amino acids. Adults of Caucasian background living in Nashville, Tennessee made up all donors. The replicate PCRs on unsorted PBMC were given approximately 300 ng DNA, which is 30,000 to 35,000 T cell genomes. Libraries were prepared by immunoSEQ multiplex PCR; TCRdb keeps only in-frame clonotypes and omits some of them. The data show 470,000 or so clones, with roughly 80% seen just once and approximately 12% held by the top ten.

The sample comprised PBMCs. This rearrangement joins TRBV6-5 to TRBJ2-3; 7 positions match TRBD2. This TCR came from a woman between 35 and 50 years old in good health. Some clones in this sample may be carry-over from other donors' samples. The CDR3 nucleotides are TGTGCCAGCAGTTACAGGGCGGGAGCCCGCACAGATACGCAGTATTTT. Protein product: CASSYRAGARTDTQYF.